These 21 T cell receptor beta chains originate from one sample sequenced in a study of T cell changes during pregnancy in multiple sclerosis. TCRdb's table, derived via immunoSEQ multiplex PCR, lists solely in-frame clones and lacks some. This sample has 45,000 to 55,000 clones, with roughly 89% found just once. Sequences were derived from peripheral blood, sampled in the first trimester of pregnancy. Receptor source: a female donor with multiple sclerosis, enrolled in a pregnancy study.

The CDR3 DNA reads TGCGCCAGCAGCGGGCACAATGAGCAGTTCTTC. This sequence encodes CASSGHNEQFF. The chain employs TRBV5-1 and TRBJ2-1; no firm D call. Per the germline V gene, CDR1 is SGHRS and CDR2 is YFSETQ. The V end was cut by 4 bases, the J end by 5 bases, with 4 bases between. This CDR3 region has 11 residues.

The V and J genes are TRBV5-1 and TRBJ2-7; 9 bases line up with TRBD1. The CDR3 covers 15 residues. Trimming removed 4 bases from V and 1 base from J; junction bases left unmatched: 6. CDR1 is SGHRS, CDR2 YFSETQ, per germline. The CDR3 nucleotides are TGCGCCAGCAGCCGCCGACAGGGGGTTTCCTACGAGCAGTACTTC. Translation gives CASSRRQGVSYEQYF.

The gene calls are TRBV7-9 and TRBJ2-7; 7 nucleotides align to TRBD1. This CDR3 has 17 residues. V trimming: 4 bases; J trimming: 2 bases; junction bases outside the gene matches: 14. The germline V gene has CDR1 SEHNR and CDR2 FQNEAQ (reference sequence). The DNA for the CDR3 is TGTGCCAGCAGCTCATATCCGGGACAGCCCAAAGCCTACGAGCAGTACTTC. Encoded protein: CASSSYPGQPKAYEQYF.

CDR3 region: CASSGSGTNLLETQYF. DNA of the CDR3: TGTGCCAGCAGTGGTTCCGGGACAAACCTCCTGGAGACCCAGTACTTC. The chain has TRBV28 and TRBJ2-5, with D perhaps matching TRBD1 (6 bases). Germline V CDR1 and CDR2: MDHEN, SYDVKM. This CDR3 has 16 amino acids. Trimming left V 5 bases short and J 5 bases short, with 21 bases between.

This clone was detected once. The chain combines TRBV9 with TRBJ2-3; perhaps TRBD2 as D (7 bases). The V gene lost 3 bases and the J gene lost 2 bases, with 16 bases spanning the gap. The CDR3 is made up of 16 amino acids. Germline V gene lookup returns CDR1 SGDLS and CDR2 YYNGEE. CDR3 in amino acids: CASSGNRGAHTDTQYF. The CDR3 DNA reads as TGTGCCAGCAGCGGCAACCGGGGGGCACACACAGATACGCAGTATTTT.

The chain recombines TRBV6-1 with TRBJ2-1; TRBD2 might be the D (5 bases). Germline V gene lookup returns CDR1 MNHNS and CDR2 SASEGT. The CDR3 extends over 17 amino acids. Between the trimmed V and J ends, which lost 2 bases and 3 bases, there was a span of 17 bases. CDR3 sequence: CASSEMASPSYYNEQFF. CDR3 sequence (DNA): TGTGCCAGCAGTGAAATGGCTAGCCCCTCCTACTACAATGAGCAGTTCTTC.

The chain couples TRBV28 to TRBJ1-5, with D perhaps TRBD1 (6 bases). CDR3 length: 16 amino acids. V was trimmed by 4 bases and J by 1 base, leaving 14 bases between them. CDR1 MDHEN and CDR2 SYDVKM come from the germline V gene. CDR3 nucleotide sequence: TGTGCCAGCAGTTCCAACAGGGAAGGAAGCAATCAGCCCCAGCATTTT. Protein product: CASSSNREGSNQPQHF.

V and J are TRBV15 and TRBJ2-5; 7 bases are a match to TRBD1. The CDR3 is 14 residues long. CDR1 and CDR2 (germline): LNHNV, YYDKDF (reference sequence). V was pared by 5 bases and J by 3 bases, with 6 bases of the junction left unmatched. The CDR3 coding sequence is TGTGCCACCAGCGTTCGGACAGGAGAAGAGACCCAGTACTTC. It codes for CATSVRTGEETQYF.

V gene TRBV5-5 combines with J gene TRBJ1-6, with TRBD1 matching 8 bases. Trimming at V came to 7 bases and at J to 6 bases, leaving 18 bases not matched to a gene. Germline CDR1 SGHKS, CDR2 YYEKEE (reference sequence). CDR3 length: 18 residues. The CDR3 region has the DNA TGTGCCAGCGCCCCAGGGACAGGCGTCGGATCTCGTAATTCACCCCTCCACTTT. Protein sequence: CASAPGTGVGSRNSPLHF.

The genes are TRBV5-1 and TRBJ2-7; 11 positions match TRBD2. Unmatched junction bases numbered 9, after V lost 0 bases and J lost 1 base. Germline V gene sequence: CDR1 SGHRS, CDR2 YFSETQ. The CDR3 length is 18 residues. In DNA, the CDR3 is TGCGCCAGCAGCTTGGCTGGTAGCGGGGGGGCTGGGTCCTACGAGCAGTACTTC. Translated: CASSLAGSGGAGSYEQYF.

CDR3 amino acids: CASNFGTANTEAFF. The DNA of the CDR3 is TGTGCCAGCAATTTCGGGACAGCGAACACTGAAGCTTTCTTT. The chain recombines TRBV6-6 with TRBJ1-1; TRBD1 matches at 7 bases. Germline CDR1 MNHNY, CDR2 SVGAGI (reference sequence). This CDR3 is 14 amino acids long. J lost 1 base, V lost 7 bases, and 6 bases had no gene match.

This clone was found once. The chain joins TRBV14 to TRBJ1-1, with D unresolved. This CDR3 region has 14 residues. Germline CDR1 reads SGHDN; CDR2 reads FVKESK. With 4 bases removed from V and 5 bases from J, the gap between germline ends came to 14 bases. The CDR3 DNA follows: TGTGCCAGCAGCCCCTCGGGGTATGTGACTGAAGCTTTCTTT. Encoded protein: CASSPSGYVTEAFF.

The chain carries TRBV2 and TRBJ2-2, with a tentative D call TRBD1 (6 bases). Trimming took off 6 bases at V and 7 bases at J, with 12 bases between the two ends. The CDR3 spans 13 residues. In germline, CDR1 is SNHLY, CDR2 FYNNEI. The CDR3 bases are TGTGCCAGCAGACAGGGTGTCAGCGGGGAGCTGTTTTTT. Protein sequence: CASRQGVSGELFF.

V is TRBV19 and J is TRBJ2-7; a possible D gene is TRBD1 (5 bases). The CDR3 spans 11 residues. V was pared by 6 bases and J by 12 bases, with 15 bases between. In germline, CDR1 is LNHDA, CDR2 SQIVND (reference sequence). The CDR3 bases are TGTGCCAGTAGCACCGGACAAATCGCGTACTTC. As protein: CASSTGQIAYF.

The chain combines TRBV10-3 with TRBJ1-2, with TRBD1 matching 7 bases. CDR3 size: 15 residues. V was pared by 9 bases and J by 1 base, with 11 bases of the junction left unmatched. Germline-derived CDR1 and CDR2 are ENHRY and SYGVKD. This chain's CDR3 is CAIGDPGQNNYGYTF. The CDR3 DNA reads TGTGCCATTGGGGATCCGGGACAGAATAACTATGGCTACACCTTC.

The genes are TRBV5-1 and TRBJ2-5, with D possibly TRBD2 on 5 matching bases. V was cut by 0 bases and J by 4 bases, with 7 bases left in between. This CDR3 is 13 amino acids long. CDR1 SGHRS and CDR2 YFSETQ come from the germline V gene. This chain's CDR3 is CASSLVGGETQYF. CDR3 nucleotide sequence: TGCGCCAGCAGCTTGGTCGGAGGAGAGACCCAGTACTTC.

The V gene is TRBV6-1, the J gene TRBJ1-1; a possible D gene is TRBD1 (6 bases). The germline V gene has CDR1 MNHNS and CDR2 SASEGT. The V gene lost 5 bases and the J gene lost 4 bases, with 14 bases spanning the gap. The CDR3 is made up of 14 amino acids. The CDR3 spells CASSIRGGSTEAFF. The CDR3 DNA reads TGTGCCAGCAGTATAAGAGGGGGAAGCACTGAAGCTTTCTTT.

The CDR3 loop is CASSLSGQIRFGYTF. The CDR3 DNA reads as TGTGCCAGCAGTTTATCTGGACAGATTAGGTTTGGCTACACCTTC. This chain links TRBV27 with TRBJ1-2, with D perhaps TRBD1 (6 bases). CDR3 length equals 15 residues. With 0 bases removed from V and 7 bases from J, the gap between germline ends came to 15 bases. The germline CDR1 and CDR2 sequences are MNHEY and SMNVEV (reference sequence).

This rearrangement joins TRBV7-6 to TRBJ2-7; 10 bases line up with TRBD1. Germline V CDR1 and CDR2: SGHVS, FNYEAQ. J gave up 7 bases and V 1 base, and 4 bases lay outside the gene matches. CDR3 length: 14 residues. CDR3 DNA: TGTGCCAGCAGCTTAGGACAGGGGGCGTATGAGCAGTACTTC. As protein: CASSLGQGAYEQYF. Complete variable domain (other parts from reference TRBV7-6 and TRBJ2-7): GAGVSQSPRYKVTKRGQDVALRCDPISGHVSLYWYRQALGQGPEFLTYFNYEAQQDKSGLPNDRFSAERPEGSISTLTIQRTEQRDSAMYRCASSLGQGAYEQYFGPGTRLTVT.

The CDR3 DNA sequence: TGTGCCAGCAGCTCTGGCAGGGGTCAAGAGACCCAGTACTTC. It yields the protein CASSSGRGQETQYF. The V gene is TRBV11-2, the J gene TRBJ2-5, with a weak D call TRBD1 (6 bases). The V gene lost 4 bases and the J gene lost 2 bases, with 11 bases spanning the gap. This CDR3 region has 14 residues. The germline V gene has CDR1 SGHAT and CDR2 FQNNGV.

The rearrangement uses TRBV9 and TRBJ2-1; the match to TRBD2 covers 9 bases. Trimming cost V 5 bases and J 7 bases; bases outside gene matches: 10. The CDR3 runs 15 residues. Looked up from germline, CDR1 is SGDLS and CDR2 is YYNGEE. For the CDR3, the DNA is TGTGCCAGCAGGGACGGGCGGGGGGGCTCGAATGAGCAGTTCTTC. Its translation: CASRDGRGGSNEQFF.